The 5 T cell receptor beta chains in this list originate from one sample, sequenced in a study of blood T cell repertoires in COVID-19. Some clones are missing from TCRdb's copy, which holds only in-frame ones; the method was immunoSEQ multiplex PCR. The sample comprises roughly 79,000 clones, 87% of which are singletons, and 4.5% to 6% rests with the top ten. The sample was peripheral blood. These receptors all stem from a woman older than 75 with active or convalescent COVID-19.

Here the CDR3 reads CAWSPRGSSYEQYF. As DNA, the CDR3 is TGTGCCTGGAGTCCGCGGGGAAGCTCCTACGAGCAGTACTTC. J is TRBJ2-7 and V is TRBV30, with D maybe TRBD2 (6 bases). Trimming shortened V by 2 bases and J by 0 bases, and 11 bases separated the two germline ends. The germline gives CDR1 GTSNPN, CDR2 SVGIG (reference sequence). The CDR3 length is 14 residues.

The V call is TRBV30, the J call TRBJ1-3; tentative D call: TRBD1 (5 bases). The ends were cut back, 3 bases at V and 1 base at J, with 10 bases in the middle. The CDR3 runs 14 residues. Per germline, CDR1 GTSNPN and CDR2 SVGIG (reference sequence). The CDR3 nucleotides are TGTGCCTGGAGAGAACCAGGGTCTGGAAACACCATATATTTT. Translation gives CAWREPGSGNTIYF.

Here the CDR3 reads CASSVERGRELDTQYF. CDR3 DNA: TGTGCCAGCAGTGTGGAGAGGGGGCGCGAATTAGATACGCAGTATTTT. The chain employs TRBV2 and TRBJ2-3; 7 bases are a match to TRBD1. The CDR3 spans 16 residues. Germline V lookup: CDR1 SNHLY, CDR2 FYNNEI. Trimming cost V 4 bases and J 5 bases; bases outside gene matches: 12.

The V and J genes are TRBV2 and TRBJ1-1, with 8 bases identical to TRBD1. CDR3 length equals 14 residues. V shed 2 bases, J shed 4 bases, and the junction held 3 bases outside the gene matches. Per the germline V gene, CDR1 is SNHLY and CDR2 is FYNNEI. CDR3 in DNA: TGTGCCAGCAGTGAATGGACAGGGTTCACTGAAGCTTTCTTT. Protein sequence: CASSEWTGFTEAFF.

The chain employs TRBV19 and TRBJ1-2; 9 bases line up with TRBD1. This CDR3 is 15 amino acids long. V was pared by 4 bases and J by 8 bases, with 11 bases of the junction left unmatched. Germline assignment: CDR1 LNHDA and CDR2 SQIVND (reference sequence). The CDR3 DNA reads as TGTGCCAGTAGTAATCCGGGACAGGGAGTATGGGGCTACACCTTC. It is translated as CASSNPGQGVWGYTF.